A selection of T cell receptor beta chains follows, all from one sample in a study of neurological immune-mediated disorders. Using its own MiXCR run on the 5' RACE reads, TCRdb lists one record per CDR3 protein. The repertoire holds about 66,000 distinct CDR3 sequences, with around 3% as singletons. The sequencing sample was made of PBMCs. The receptors derive from a man aged 40-49 years with multiple sclerosis. The CDR3 runs from the conserved cysteine through the conserved F or W. The D gene is left open where the match is weak. A row's size may be missing; if present it is once, few, many or a size class.

j_call	v_call	d_call	clone_size	cdr3_nt	cdr3_aa
TRBJ2-5	TRBV29-1	.	many	TGCAGCGTTGAAGAGACGGGGAGGACCCAGTACTTC	CSVEETGRTQYF
TRBJ1-2	TRBV18	.	many	TGTGCCAGCCGCAGAGAGGCTAACTATGGCTACACCTTC	CASRREANYGYTF
TRBJ2-5	TRBV20-1	.	many	TGCAGTGCTAGAGATTTCGGCAGCCAAGAGACCCAGTACTTC	CSARDFGSQETQYF
TRBJ1-2	TRBV6-2/TRBV6-3	.	many	TGTGCCAGCAGTTACTCCGTTATCTCGCACGGCTACACCTTC	CASSYSVISHGYTF
TRBJ1-3	TRBV7-8	.	many	TGTGCCAGCAGCTCCACCGGGACCCAGGGAAACACCATATATTTT	CASSSTGTQGNTIYF
TRBJ2-3	TRBV6-6	TRBD2	many	TGTGCCAGCAGTTACTCTACCGGGAGGGGAGATACGCAGTATTTT	CASSYSTGRGDTQYF
TRBJ1-2	TRBV7-9	.	many	TGTGCCAGCACAAGCCTCAGGGGCCGCCCTATCGGCTACACCTTC	CASTSLRGRPIGYTF
TRBJ2-3	TRBV7-2	TRBD2	many	TGTGCCAGCAGCGTGCAGGGACTAGCGGGCAGCACAGATACGCAGTATTTT	CASSVQGLAGSTDTQYF
TRBJ1-2	TRBV12-3/TRBV12-4	.	.	TGTGACAGCAGTAAACATGGCTATGGCTACACCTTC	CDSSKHGYGYTF
TRBJ2-3	TRBV11-2	TRBD1	many	TGTGCCAGCAGCACTTGGGACAGGGACCGAGATACGCAGTATTTT	CASSTWDRDRDTQYF
TRBJ2-3	TRBV7-9	TRBD2	many	TGTGCCAGCAGCTTACAACGGGGGGAATTCACAGATACGCAGTATTTT	CASSLQRGEFTDTQYF
TRBJ1-2	TRBV20-1	.	many	TGCAGTGCTCTCCCCCAGGGGAACTATGGCTACACCTTC	CSALPQGNYGYTF
TRBJ1-6	TRBV11-2	.	few	TGTGCCAGCAGCTTAGGAGGGGTCAATTCACCCCTCCACTTT	CASSLGGVNSPLHF
TRBJ1-3	TRBV7-9	TRBD1	many	TGTGCCAGCAGCCACTCAGGGGGCTCTGGAAACACCATATATTTT	CASSHSGGSGNTIYF
TRBJ2-3	TRBV7-8	.	medium-sized	TGTGCCAGCAGCTTACCTATGGGAGATACGCAGTATTTT	CASSLPMGDTQYF
TRBJ2-3	TRBV18	.	many	TGTGCCAGCTCACCCAGCACAGATACGCAGTATTTT	CASSPSTDTQYF
TRBJ2-7	TRBV9	.	many	TGTGCCAGCAGCCGGACATACCACTACGAGCAGTACTTC	CASSRTYHYEQYF
TRBJ2-5	TRBV4-2	TRBD2	many	TGTGCCAGCAGCCAAAATCTAGCGGGGAACCAAGAGACCCAGTACTTC	CASSQNLAGNQETQYF
TRBJ1-1	TRBV18	TRBD1	many	TGTGCCAGCTCACCGCAGGGGGCGGGCACTGAAGCTTTCTTT	CASSPQGAGTEAFF
TRBJ1-2	TRBV20-1	.	few	TGCAGTGCTAGAGATCGACAGGACCCACTTGGCTACACCTTC	CSARDRQDPLGYTF
TRBJ1-1	TRBV5-1	TRBD1	many	TGCGCCAGCAGCTTGAGAGGACAGGGGCTCACTGAAGCTTTCTTT	CASSLRGQGLTEAFF
TRBJ2-1	TRBV20-1	.	many	TGCAGTGCTAGAGGGTACCCTGAGCAGTTCTTC	CSARGYPEQFF
TRBJ2-3	TRBV24-1	TRBD1	many	TGTGCCACCAGTGTACATTCGACAGGGTCAGATACGCAGTATTTT	CATSVHSTGSDTQYF
TRBJ1-2	TRBV12-3/TRBV12-4	.	many	TGTGCCAGCAGTTTAGCCGGCTGGGGCTACACCTTC	CASSLAGWGYTF
TRBJ2-7	TRBV21-1	.	many	TGTGCCAGCAGCAAAGAACCCGGGACAGGGGTTGACGAGCAGTACTTC	CASSKEPGTGVDEQYF
TRBJ2-7	TRBV5-1	TRBD1	many	TGCGCCAGCCGGGACAGGGTAACCTACGAGCAGTACTTC	CASRDRVTYEQYF
TRBJ1-2	TRBV6-5	.	many	TGTGCCAGCAGCCCTGGGGCGGACTATGGCTACACCTTC	CASSPGADYGYTF
TRBJ1-5	TRBV5-1	.	few	TGCGCCAGCAGCTGGGGAAAGGGTGGACAGCCCCAGCATTTT	CASSWGKGGQPQHF
TRBJ2-1	TRBV7-3	.	many	TGTGCCAGCAGCGGACTACCCTCGGGGAATGAGCAGTTCTTC	CASSGLPSGNEQFF
TRBJ2-5	TRBV5-1	.	medium-sized	TGCGCCAGCAGCGTGAGCCCGGGCGGGCAAGAGACCCAGTACTTC	CASSVSPGGQETQYF
TRBJ2-7	TRBV24-1	TRBD1	many	TGTGCCACCAGTGGGTCGACAGGGGTCTACGAGCAGTACTTC	CATSGSTGVYEQYF
TRBJ1-2	TRBV5-5	.	many	TGTGCCAGCAGCTTCCGGGACCGAGGCTACACCTTC	CASSFRDRGYTF
TRBJ2-5	TRBV6-1	TRBD2	.	TGTGCCAGCAGTGGGGGGACTAGCGGGAGTTGGCAAGAGACCCAGTACTTC	CASSGGTSGSWQETQYF
TRBJ1-2	TRBV6-6	TRBD1	many	TGTGCCAGCACCGTCCTAGGGGGCAATTACACCTTC	CASTVLGGNYTF
TRBJ2-7	TRBV20-1	TRBD2	many	TGCAGTGCTAGAGCGGGCGCGGGGGGCTACGAGCAGTACTTC	CSARAGAGGYEQYF
TRBJ2-2	TRBV10-2	TRBD2	many	TGCGCCAGCAGCTTCAGCGGGGGCACCGGGGAGCTGTTTTTT	CASSFSGGTGELFF
TRBJ2-7	TRBV5-1	.	many	TGCGCCAGCAGCGAGAGCCAGGGATACGAGCAGTACTTC	CASSESQGYEQYF
TRBJ2-2	TRBV7-9	.	many	TGTGCCAGCAGCTCGCCCTACACCGGGGAGCTGTTTTTT	CASSSPYTGELFF
TRBJ2-7	TRBV27	TRBD1	many	TGTGCCAGCGGTTCAGGGGGCTCCTACGAGCAGTACTTC	CASGSGGSYEQYF
TRBJ1-1	TRBV3-1	.	many	TGTGCCAGCAGCCAAGCGAGGGGCACTGAAGCTTTCTTT	CASSQARGTEAFF
TRBJ1-3	TRBV12-3/TRBV12-4	.	many	TGTGCCAGCAGTCCTTCCGTCTCTGGAAACACCATATATTTT	CASSPSVSGNTIYF
TRBJ1-1	TRBV25-1	TRBD1	many	TGTGCCAGCAGTCGTTTTAGACCGGGACAGGGAATTGAAGCTTTCTTT	CASSRFRPGQGIEAFF
TRBJ2-3	TRBV7-2	TRBD2	many	TGTGCCAGCAGCTTCGGGACTAGAGCTCCCCTTAGCACAGATACGCAGTATTTT	CASSFGTRAPLSTDTQYF
TRBJ2-3	TRBV20-1	TRBD2	many	TGCAGTGCCCGAGGGACTAGCGGGGGGGCAGCTACGCAGTATTTT	CSARGTSGGAATQYF
TRBJ2-3	TRBV20-1	.	many	TGCAGTGCCTACCCCGGGGGCTCCACAGATACGCAGTATTTT	CSAYPGGSTDTQYF